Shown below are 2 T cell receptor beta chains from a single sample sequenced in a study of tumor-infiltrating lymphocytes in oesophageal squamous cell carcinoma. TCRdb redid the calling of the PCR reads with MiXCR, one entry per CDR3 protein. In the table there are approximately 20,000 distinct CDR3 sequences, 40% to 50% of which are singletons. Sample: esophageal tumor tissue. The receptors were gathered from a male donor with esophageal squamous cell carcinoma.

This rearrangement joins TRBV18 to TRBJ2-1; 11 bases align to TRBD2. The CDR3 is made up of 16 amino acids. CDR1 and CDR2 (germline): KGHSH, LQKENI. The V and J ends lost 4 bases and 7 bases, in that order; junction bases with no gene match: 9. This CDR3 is CASSRPGLAAKNEQFF. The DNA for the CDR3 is TGTGCCAGCTCACGGCCGGGACTAGCGGCAAAAAATGAGCAGTTCTTC.

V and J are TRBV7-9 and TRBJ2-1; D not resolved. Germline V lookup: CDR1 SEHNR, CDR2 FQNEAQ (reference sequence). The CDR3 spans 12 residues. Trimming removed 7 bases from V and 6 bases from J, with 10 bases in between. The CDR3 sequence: CASTLGPNEQFF. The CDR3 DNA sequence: TGTGCCAGCACTCTAGGGCCCAATGAGCAGTTCTTC.